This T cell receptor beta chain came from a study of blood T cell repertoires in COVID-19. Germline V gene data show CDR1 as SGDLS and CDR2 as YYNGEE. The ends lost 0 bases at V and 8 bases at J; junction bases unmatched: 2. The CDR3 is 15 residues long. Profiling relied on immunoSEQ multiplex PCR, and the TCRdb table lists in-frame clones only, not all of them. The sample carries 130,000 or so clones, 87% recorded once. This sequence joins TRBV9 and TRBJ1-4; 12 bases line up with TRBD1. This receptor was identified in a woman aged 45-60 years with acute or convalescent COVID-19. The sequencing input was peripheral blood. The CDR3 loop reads CASSVGDRGLEKLFF. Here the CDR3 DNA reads TGTGCCAGCAGCGTAGGGGACAGGGGGCTGGAAAAACTGTTTTTT.